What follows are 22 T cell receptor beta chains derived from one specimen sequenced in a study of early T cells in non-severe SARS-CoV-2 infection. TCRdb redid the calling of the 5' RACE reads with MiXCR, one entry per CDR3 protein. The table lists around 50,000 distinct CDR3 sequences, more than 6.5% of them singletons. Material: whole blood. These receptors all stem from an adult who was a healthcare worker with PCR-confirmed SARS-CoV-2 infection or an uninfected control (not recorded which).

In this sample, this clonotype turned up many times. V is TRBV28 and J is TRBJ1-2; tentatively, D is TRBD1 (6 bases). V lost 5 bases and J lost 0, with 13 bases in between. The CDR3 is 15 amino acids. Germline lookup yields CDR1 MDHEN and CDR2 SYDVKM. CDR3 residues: CASSGGGAANYGYTF. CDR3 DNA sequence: TGTGCCAGCAGTGGAGGGGGGGCCGCTAACTATGGCTACACCTTC.

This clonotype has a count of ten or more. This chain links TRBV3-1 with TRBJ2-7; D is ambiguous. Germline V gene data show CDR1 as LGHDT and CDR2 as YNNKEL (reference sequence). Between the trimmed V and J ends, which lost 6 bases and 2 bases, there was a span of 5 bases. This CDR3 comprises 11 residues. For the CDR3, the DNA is TGTGCCAGCAGAGGACCCTACGAGCAGTACTTC. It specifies CASRGPYEQYF.

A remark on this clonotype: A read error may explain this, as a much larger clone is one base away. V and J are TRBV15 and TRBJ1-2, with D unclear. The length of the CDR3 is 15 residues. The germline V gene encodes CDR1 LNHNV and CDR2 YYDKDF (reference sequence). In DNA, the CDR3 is TGTGTCACCAGCAGAGAGCCGAGGCCGAACTATGGCTACACCTTC. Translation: CVTSREPRPNYGYTF. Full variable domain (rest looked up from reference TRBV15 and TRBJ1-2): DAMVIQNPRYQVTQFGKPVTLSCSQTLNHNVMYWYQQKSSQAPKLLFHYYDKDFNNEADTPDNFQSRRPNTSFCFLDIRSPGLGDTAMYLCVTSREPRPNYGYTFGSGTRLTVV.

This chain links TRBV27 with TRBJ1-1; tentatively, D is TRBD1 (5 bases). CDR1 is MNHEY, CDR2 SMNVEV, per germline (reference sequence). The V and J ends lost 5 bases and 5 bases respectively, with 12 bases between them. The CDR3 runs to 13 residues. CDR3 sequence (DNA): TGTGCCAGCAGTACACGCCAGGGAACTGAAGCTTTCTTT. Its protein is CASSTRQGTEAFF.

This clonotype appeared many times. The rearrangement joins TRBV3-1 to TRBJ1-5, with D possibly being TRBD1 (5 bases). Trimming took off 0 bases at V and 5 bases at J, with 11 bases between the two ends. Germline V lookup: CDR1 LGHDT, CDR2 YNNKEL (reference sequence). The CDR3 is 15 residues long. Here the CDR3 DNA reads TGTGCCAGCAGCCAAGACCGACAGATCCATCAGCCCCAGCATTTT. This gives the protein CASSQDRQIHQPQHF.

CDR3 coding DNA: TGTGCCAGCAGTTTATATACAGGGAGGATTAATTCACCCCTCCACTTT. The encoded protein is CASSLYTGRINSPLHF. V usage is TRBV27 and J usage is TRBJ1-6; weak D call: TRBD1 (6 bases). Trimming took off 1 base at V and 6 bases at J, with 13 bases between the two ends. In germline, CDR1 is MNHEY, CDR2 SMNVEV (reference sequence). The CDR3 spans 16 residues.

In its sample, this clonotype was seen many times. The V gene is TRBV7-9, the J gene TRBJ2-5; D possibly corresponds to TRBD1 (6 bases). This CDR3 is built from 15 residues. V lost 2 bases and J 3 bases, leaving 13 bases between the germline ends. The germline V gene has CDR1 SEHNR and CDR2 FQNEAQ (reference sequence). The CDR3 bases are TGTGCCAGCAGCTTACCCGGACAGACAAAAGAGACCCAGTACTTC. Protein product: CASSLPGQTKETQYF.

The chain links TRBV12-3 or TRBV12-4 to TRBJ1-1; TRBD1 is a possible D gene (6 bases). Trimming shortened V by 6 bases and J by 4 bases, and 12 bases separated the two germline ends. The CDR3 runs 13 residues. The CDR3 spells CASRTAGVTEAFF. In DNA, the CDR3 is TGTGCCAGCAGGACAGCAGGGGTCACTGAAGCTTTCTTT.

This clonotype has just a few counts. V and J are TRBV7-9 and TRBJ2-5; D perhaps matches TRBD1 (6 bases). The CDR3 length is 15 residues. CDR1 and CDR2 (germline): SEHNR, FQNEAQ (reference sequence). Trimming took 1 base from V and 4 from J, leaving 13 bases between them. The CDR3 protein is CASSLDLTGRETQYF. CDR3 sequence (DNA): TGTGCCAGCAGCTTAGATCTGACAGGCCGAGAGACCCAGTACTTC. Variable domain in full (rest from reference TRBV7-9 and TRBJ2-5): DTGVSQNPRHKITKRGQNVTFRCDPISEHNRLYWYRQTLGQGPEFLTYFQNEAQLEKSRLLSDRFSAERPKGSFSTLEIQRTEQGDSAMYLCASSLDLTGRETQYFGPGTRLLVL.

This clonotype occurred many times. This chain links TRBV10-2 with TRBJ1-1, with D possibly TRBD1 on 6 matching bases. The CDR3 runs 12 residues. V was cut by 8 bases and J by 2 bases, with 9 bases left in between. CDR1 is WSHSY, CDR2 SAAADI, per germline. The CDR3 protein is CASEGGNTEAFF. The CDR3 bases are TGCGCCAGCGAAGGGGGTAACACTGAAGCTTTCTTT.

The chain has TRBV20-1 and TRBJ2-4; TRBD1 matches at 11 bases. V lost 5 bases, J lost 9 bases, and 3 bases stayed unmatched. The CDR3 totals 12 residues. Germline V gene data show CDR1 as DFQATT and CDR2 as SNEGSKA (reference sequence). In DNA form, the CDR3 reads TGCAGTGCTGGGACAGGGGGAGTCATTCAGTACTTC. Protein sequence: CSAGTGGVIQYF.

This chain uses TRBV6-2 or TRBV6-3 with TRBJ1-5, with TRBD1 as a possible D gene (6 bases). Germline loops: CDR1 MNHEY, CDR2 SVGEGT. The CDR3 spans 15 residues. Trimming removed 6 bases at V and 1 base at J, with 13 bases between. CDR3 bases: TGTGCCAGCAGGCCTACAGGGACAAGCAATCAGCCCCAGCATTTT. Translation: CASRPTGTSNQPQHF.

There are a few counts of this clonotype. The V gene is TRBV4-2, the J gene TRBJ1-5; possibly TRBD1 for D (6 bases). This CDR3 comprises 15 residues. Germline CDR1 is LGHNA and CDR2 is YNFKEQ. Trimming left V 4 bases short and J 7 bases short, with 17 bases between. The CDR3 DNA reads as TGTGCCAGCAGCCCCTTGGACAGCTCAGAGCAGCCCCAGCATTTT. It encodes CASSPLDSSEQPQHF.

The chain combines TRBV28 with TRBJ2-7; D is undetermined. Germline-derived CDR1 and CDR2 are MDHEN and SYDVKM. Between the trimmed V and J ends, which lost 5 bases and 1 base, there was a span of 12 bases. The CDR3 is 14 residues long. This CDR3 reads CASSGQQLSYEQYF. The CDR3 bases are TGTGCCAGCAGTGGCCAACAGTTATCCTACGAGCAGTACTTC.

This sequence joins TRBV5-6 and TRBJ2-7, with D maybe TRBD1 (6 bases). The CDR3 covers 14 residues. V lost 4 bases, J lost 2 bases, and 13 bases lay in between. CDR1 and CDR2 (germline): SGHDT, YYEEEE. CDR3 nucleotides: TGTGCCAGCAGCCCCGGGACAAACGCCTACGAGCAGTACTTC. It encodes CASSPGTNAYEQYF. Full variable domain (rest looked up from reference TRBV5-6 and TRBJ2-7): DAGVTQSPTHLIKTRGQQVTLRCSPKSGHDTVSWYQQALGQGPQFIFQYYEEEERQRGNFPDRFSGHQFPNYSSELNVNALLLGDSALYLCASSPGTNAYEQYFGPGTRLTVT.

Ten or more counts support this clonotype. CDR3 DNA sequence: TGTGCCAGCAGTGAGAGCGATCAGCCCCAGCATTTT. Translating gives CASSESDQPQHF. The chain employs TRBV25-1 and TRBJ1-5, with D uncertain. The ends were cut back, 3 bases at V and 5 bases at J, with 5 bases in the middle. CDR1 is MGHDK, CDR2 SYGVNS, per germline. The CDR3 sequence is 12 residues long.

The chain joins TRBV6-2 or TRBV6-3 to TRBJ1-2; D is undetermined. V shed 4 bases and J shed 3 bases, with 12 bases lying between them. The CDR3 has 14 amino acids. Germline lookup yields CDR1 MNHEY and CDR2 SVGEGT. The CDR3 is CASSSVTSYYGYTF. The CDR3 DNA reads TGTGCCAGCAGTTCGGTAACGAGCTACTATGGCTACACCTTC.

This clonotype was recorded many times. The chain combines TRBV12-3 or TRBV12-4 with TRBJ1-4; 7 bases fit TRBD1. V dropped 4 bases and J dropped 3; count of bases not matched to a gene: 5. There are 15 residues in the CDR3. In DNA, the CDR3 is TGTGCCAGCAGTTCTCCCGGACAGGCTAATGAAAAACTGTTTTTT. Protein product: CASSSPGQANEKLFF.

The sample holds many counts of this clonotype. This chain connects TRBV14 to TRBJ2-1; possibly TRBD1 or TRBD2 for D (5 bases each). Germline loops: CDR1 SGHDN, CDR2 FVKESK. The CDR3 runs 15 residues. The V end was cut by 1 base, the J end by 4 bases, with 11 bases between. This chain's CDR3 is CASSQAGTLYNEQFF. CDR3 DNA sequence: TGTGCCAGCAGCCAAGCCGGGACGCTTTACAATGAGCAGTTCTTC. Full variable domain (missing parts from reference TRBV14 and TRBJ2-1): EAGVTQFPSHSVIEKGQTVTLRCDPISGHDNLYWYRRVMGKEIKFLLHFVKESKQDESGMPNNRFLAERTGGTYSTLKVQPAELEDSGVYFCASSQAGTLYNEQFFGPGTRLTVL.

CDR3 coding DNA: TGTGCCAGCAGCGTTTCGGCCAGCTACGAGCAGTACTTC. It is translated as CASSVSASYEQYF. The chain employs TRBV9 and TRBJ2-7; no clear D gene. The CDR3 runs to 13 residues. Trimming cost V 2 bases and J 3 bases, with 9 bases left between them. Germline-derived CDR1 and CDR2 are SGDLS and YYNGEE.

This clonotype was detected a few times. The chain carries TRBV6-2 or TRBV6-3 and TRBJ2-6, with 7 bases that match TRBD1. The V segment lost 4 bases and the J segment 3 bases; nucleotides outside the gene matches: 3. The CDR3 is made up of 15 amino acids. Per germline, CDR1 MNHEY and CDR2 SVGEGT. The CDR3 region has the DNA TGTGCCAGCAGTTCAACAGGGGATGGGGCCAACGTCCTGACTTTC. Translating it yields CASSSTGDGANVLTF.

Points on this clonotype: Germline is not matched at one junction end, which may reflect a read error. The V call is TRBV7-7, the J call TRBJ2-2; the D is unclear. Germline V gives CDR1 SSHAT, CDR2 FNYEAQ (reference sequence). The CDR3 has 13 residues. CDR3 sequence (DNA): TGTGCCATCAGCGTCGTAAACACCGGGGAGCTGTTTTTT. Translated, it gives CAISVVNTGELFF.